This TCR beta chain came from a study of regulatory T cells in long-lasting Graves disease. This clonotype was observed a handful of times. Its specificity is unknown. Germline assignment: CDR1 SGHRS and CDR2 YFSETQ. The CDR3 consists of 15 residues. Deletions cut 5 bases from V and 4 bases from J, with 18 bases between. Findings of the study overall: Favoring TRBV28, TRBJ1-2 and TRBJ2-5 was a feature seen in persistent disease. Thyroid tissue was not studied; only peripheral blood was.

Construction of TCR beta libraries relied on iRepertoire HTBI primers and on Arm-PCR targeting CDR3 regions. TCRdb re-derived calls from the multiplex PCR reads in MiXCR, one entry per CDR3 protein. The table lists around 500,000 distinct CDR3 sequences, under 25% of them singletons. Time point specified: persistent/refractory GD, antithyroid drugs over 5 years with positive TRAb. After RNA was extracted from PBMCs, the TCR library was made from it. Investigators report Graves' disease was diagnosed under American Thyroid Association guidelines. The chain couples TRBV5-1 to TRBJ1-1; no clear D gene. Sequences were derived from peripheral blood mononuclear cells (PBMCs), sampled when the disease was refractory, from a patient treated with antithyroid drugs. This receptor was taken from a female donor with Graves disease. CDR3 residues: CASRIQGGGGTEAFF. Written as DNA, the CDR3 is TGCGCCAGCAGGATCCAAGGTGGAGGAGGCACTGAAGCTTTCTTT.